Described below is a single T cell receptor beta chain sequence and its context. Its matching antigen is unknown. Trimming stripped 4 bases from V and 0 bases from J, with 12 bases between. CDR1 and CDR2 from the germline V gene are KGHSH and LQKENI. The CDR3 is 15 amino acids. TCRdb re-called the 5' RACE reads with MiXCR, one entry per CDR3 protein. The sample holds about 350,000 distinct CDR3 sequences, around 13% seen once. The sample belongs to a study of T cells after yellow fever vaccination. In the study overall: Any fraction with a low cell number was prepared using SMART-Seq v4 Ultra Low Input. Study-level findings and limits: Some clonotypes, a small share, were shared between CD4 and CD8 compartments.

The chain has TRBV18 and TRBJ1-2; TRBD1 is a possible D gene (5 bases). This clonotype was obtained from a man aged 18 to 30 who received the YFV17D yellow fever vaccine. The starting material was CD4+ T cells sorted from PBMCs, obtained 15 days after the yellow fever booster vaccination. For the CDR3, the DNA is TGTGCCAGCTCACTAACCGCGGGGGCTAACTATGGCTACACCTTC. This sequence encodes CASSLTAGANYGYTF.